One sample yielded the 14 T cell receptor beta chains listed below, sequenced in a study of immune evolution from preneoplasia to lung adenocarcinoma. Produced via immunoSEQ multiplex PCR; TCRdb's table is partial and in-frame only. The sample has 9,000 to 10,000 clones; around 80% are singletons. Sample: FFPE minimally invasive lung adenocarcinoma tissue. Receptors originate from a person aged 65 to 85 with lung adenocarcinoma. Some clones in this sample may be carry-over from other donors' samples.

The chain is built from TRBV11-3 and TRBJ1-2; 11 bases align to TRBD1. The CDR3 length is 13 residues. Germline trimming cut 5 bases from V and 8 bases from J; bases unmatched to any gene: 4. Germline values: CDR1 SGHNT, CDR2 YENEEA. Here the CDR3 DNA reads TGTGCCAGCAGCGCCGGGACAGGGGGAGGCTACACCTTC. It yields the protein CASSAGTGGGYTF.

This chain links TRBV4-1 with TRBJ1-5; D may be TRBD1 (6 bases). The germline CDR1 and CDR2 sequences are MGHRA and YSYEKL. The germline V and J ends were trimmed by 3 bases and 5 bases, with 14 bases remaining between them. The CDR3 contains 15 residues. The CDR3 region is CASSQIRGKDQPQHF. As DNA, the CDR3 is TGCGCCAGCAGCCAGATCAGGGGTAAGGATCAGCCCCAGCATTTT.

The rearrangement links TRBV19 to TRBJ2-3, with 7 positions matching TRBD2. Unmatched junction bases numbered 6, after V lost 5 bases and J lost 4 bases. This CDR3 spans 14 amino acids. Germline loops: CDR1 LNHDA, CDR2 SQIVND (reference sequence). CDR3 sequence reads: CASSAGREADTQYF. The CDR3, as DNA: TGTGCCAGTAGTGCCGGCCGGGAGGCAGATACGCAGTATTTT.

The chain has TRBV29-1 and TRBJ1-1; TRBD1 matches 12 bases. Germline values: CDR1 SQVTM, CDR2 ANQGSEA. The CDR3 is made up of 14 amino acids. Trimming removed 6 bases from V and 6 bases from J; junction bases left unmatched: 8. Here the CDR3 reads CSVTSGQGAAEAFF. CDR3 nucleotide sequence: TGCAGCGTGACATCGGGACAGGGGGCCGCTGAAGCTTTCTTT. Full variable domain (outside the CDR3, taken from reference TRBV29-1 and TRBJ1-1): SAVISQKPSRDICQRGTSLTIQCQVDSQVTMMFWYRQQPGQSLTLIATANQGSEATYESGFVIDKFPISRPNLTFSTLTVSNMSPEDSSIYLCSVTSGQGAAEAFFGQGTRLTVV.

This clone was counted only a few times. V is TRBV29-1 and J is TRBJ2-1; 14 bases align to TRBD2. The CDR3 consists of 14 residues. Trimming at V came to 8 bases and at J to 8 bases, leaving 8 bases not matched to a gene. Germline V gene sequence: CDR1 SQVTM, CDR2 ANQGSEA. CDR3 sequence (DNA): TGCAGCTCTTTTGGGACTAGCGGGAGCGATGAGCAGTTCTTC. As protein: CSSFGTSGSDEQFF.

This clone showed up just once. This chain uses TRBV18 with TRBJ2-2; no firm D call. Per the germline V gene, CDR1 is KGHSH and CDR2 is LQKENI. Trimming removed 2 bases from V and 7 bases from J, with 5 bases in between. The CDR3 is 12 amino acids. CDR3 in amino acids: CASSPTIGELFF. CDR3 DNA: TGTGCCAGCTCACCAACTATCGGGGAGCTGTTTTTT.

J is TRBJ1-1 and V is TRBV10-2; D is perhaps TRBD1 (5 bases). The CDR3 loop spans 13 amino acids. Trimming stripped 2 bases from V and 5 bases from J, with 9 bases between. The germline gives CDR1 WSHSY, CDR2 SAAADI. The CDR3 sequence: CASSENGGTEAFF. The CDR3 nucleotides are TGCGCCAGCAGTGAGAACGGGGGTACTGAAGCTTTCTTT.

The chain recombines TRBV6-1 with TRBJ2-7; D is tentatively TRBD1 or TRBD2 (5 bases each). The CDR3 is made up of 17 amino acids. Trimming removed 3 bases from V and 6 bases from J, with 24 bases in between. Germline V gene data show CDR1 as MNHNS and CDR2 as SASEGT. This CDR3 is CASSEFGGAIIVSEQYF. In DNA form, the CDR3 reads TGTGCCAGCAGTGAGTTTGGGGGAGCAATTATAGTGAGCGAGCAGTACTTC.

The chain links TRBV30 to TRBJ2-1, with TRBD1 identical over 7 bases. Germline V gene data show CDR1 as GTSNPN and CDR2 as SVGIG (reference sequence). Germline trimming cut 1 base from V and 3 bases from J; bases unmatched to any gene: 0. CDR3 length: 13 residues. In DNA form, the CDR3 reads TGTGCCTGGAGTGGGACAGGCTACAATGAGCAGTTCTTC. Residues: CAWSGTGYNEQFF. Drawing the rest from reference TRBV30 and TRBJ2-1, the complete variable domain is SQTIHQWPATLVQPVGSPLSLECTVEGTSNPNLYWYRQAAGRGLQLLFYSVGIGQISSEVPQNLSASRPQDRQFILSSKKLLLSDSGFYLCAWSGTGYNEQFFGPGTRLTVL.

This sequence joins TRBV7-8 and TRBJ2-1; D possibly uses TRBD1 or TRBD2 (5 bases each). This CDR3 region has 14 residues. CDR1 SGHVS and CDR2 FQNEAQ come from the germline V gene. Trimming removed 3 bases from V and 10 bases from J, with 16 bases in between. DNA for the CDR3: TGTGCCAGCAGCTTGGGGACCAGCCGTGGAGAGCAGTTCTTC. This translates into CASSLGTSRGEQFF.

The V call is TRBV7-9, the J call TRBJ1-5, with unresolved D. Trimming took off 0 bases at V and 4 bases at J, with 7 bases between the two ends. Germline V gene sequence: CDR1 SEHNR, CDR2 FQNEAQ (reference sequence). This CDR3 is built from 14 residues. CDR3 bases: TGTGCCAGCAGCTTAGCGGGCTCTAATCAGCCCCAGCATTTT. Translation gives CASSLAGSNQPQHF.

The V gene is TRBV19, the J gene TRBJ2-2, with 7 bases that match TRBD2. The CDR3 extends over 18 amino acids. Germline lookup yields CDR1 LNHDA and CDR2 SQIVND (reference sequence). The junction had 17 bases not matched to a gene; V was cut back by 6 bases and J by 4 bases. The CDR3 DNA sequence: TGTGCCAGTAGATCCTTAAGCGGGAACACGCCGGGCACCGGGGAGCTGTTTTTT. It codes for CASRSLSGNTPGTGELFF.

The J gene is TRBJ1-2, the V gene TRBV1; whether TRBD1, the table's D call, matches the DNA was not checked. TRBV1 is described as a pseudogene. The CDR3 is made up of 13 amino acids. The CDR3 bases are TGCACCAGCAGCCAACGACAGGGTGCCGGCTACACCTTC. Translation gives CTSSQRQGAGYTF.

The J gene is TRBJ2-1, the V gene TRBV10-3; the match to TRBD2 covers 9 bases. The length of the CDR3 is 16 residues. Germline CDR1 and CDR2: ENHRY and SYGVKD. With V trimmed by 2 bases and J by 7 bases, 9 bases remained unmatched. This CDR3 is CAISEIPGRGGNEQFF. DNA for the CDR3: TGTGCCATCAGTGAGATCCCAGGGCGGGGGGGTAATGAGCAGTTCTTC.